This T cell receptor (beta chain) was sequenced in a study of T cells in Graves' hyperthyroidism and ophthalmopathy. Study-wide results and caveats: A median around 6 months before onset, the model predicted ophthalmopathy. Researchers found most expanded thyroid clonotypes above 0.001 in blood as well.

Amplification targeted TCR beta CDR3 regions from RNA transcripts. RT-PCR in the first round (using the HTBI primer set) targeted the TCR CDR3. MiXCR was run by TCRdb on the multiplex PCR reads, yielding one entry per CDR3 protein. The data show 550,000 to 650,000 distinct CDR3 sequences, approximately 14% seen once. With regard to this clonotype: Antigen specificity is unknown.

A patient was excluded if there was uncontrolled infection, other autoimmune disease, pregnancy or lactation. Diagnoses were established using clinical symptoms, serum thyroxine and TRAb, thyroid ultrasound and orbital computed tomography. The sample comprised blood. This TCR derives from a woman aged 40 to 50 with Graves' hyperthyroidism.

CDR3 sequence: CASSSPDRDKRERSYEQYF. CDR3 bases: TGTGCCAGTAGTTCCCCGGACAGGGACAAGCGGGAGCGTTCCTACGAGCAGTACTTC. The rearrangement links TRBV19 to TRBJ2-7; D may be TRBD1 or TRBD2 (8 bases each). The germline gives CDR1 LNHDA, CDR2 SQIVND (reference sequence). There are 19 residues in the CDR3. Trimming left V 5 bases short and J 1 base short, with 27 bases between.